These 15 T cell receptor beta chains share one sample of origin, sequenced in a study of cytomegalovirus exposure and HLA in healthy donors. PCR involved 60 Vbeta and 13 Jbeta primers. The table came from immunoSEQ multiplex PCR; TCRdb's copy has only in-frame clones and leaves some out. Reported are around 210,000 clones; the ten largest clones contain around 0.95%. Sequencing was carried out using PBMCs. The origin of the receptors is a woman in her 30s in good health and CMV-seropositive.

With respect to this clone: The junction shows a germline mismatch at one end, possibly a read error. The chain recombines TRBV7-7 with TRBJ2-6; weak D call: TRBD1 (5 bases). From germline, CDR1 is SSHAT and CDR2 FNYEAQ (reference sequence). This CDR3 has 13 amino acids. Written as DNA, the CDR3 is TGTGCCAGCAGCGCCTCTGGGGCCAACATCCTGACTTTC. Encoded protein: CASSASGANILTF.

The genes are TRBV5-1 and TRBJ1-6, with D possibly being TRBD1 (5 bases). This CDR3 spans 13 amino acids. Germline CDR1 is SGHRS and CDR2 is YFSETQ. V was clipped by 10 bases and J by 5 bases, with 13 bases between them. The CDR3 protein is CAGGGVDNSPLHF. CDR3 DNA sequence: TGCGCCGGCGGGGGAGTGGATAATTCACCCCTCCACTTT.

In DNA, the CDR3 is TGTGCCACCCGACAGGGTTGCGGCAATCAGCCCCAGCATTTT. As protein: CATRQGCGNQPQHF. The gene calls are TRBV27 and TRBJ1-5; the match to TRBD1 covers 7 bases. Trimming took 10 bases from V and 2 from J; bases not matched to a gene: 8. The length of the CDR3 is 14 residues. From germline, CDR1 is MNHEY and CDR2 SMNVEV (reference sequence).

The chain combines TRBV10-3 with TRBJ2-7; 10 positions agree with TRBD1. V trimming: 10 bases; J trimming: 5 bases; junction bases outside the gene matches: 8. The CDR3 loop spans 13 amino acids. The germline CDR1 and CDR2 sequences are ENHRY and SYGVKD. The DNA of the CDR3 is TGTGCCACCAGGGACAGGGGCCTGGACGAGCAGTACTTC. As protein: CATRDRGLDEQYF.

This chain uses TRBV27 with TRBJ1-2; 8 nucleotides agree with TRBD1. V gave up 2 bases and J gave up 4 bases; unmatched junction bases: 6. The CDR3 runs 15 residues. CDR1 is MNHEY, CDR2 SMNVEV, per germline (reference sequence). The CDR3: CASSLTGQAGYGYTF. The CDR3 DNA follows: TGTGCCAGCAGTTTAACGGGACAGGCAGGCTATGGCTACACCTTC.

The chain carries TRBV2 and TRBJ1-2; D call uncertain. The germline V and J ends were trimmed by 1 base and 2 bases, with 5 bases remaining between them. Germline CDR1 reads SNHLY; CDR2 reads FYNNEI. CDR3 length: 13 residues. The CDR3 is CASSEDRNYGYTF. Written as DNA, the CDR3 is TGTGCCAGCAGTGAAGACAGAAACTATGGCTACACCTTC.

V gene TRBV29-1 combines with J gene TRBJ2-5; 7 bases fit TRBD2. The ends lost 4 bases at V and 6 bases at J; junction bases unmatched: 5. This CDR3 contains 12 residues. CDR1 is SQVTM, CDR2 ANQGSEA, per germline. In DNA form, the CDR3 reads TGCAGCGTTGCCAGGGAGGGAAAGACCCAGTACTTC. Amino acids: CSVAREGKTQYF.

This chain connects TRBV2 to TRBJ1-5; D may be TRBD1 (6 bases). CDR3 length equals 16 residues. V was clipped by 3 bases and J by 2 bases, with 14 bases between them. CDR1 and CDR2 (germline): SNHLY, FYNNEI. Written as DNA, the CDR3 is TGTGCCAGCAGTGATGCGGGGGCCGAGGGCAATCAGCCCCAGCATTTT. Amino acid sequence: CASSDAGAEGNQPQHF. Drawing the rest from reference TRBV2 and TRBJ1-5, the complete variable domain is EPEVTQTPSHQVTQMGQEVILRCVPISNHLYFYWYRQILGQKVEFLVSFYNNEISEKSEIFDDQFSVERPDGSNFTLKIRSTKLEDSAMYFCASSDAGAEGNQPQHFGDGTRLSIL.

This chain joins TRBV6-5 and TRBJ2-7, with TRBD1 as a possible D gene (5 bases). This CDR3 region has 13 residues. Germline assignment: CDR1 MNHEY and CDR2 SVGAGI. Trimming cost V 9 bases and J 6 bases, with 18 bases left between them. The CDR3 protein is CASSGIRVGEQYF. The CDR3 DNA follows: TGTGCCAGTAGTGGCATCAGGGTAGGCGAGCAGTACTTC.

The V call is TRBV7-9, the J call TRBJ1-4, with D possibly TRBD1 on 5 matching bases. The CDR3 spans 17 residues. The germline CDR1 and CDR2 sequences are SEHNR and FQNEAQ (reference sequence). V was clipped by 0 bases and J by 6 bases, with 17 bases between them. The CDR3 protein is CASSLASAGRGYEKLFF. CDR3 bases: TGTGCCAGCAGCTTAGCGTCGGCGGGACGGGGATATGAAAAACTGTTTTTT.

The chain joins TRBV5-1 to TRBJ2-1, with 7 bases that match TRBD2. The CDR3 sequence is 18 residues long. Germline lookup yields CDR1 SGHRS and CDR2 YFSETQ. Unmatched junction bases numbered 11, after V lost 0 bases and J lost 2 bases. The CDR3 DNA sequence: TGCGCCAGCAGCTTGGAGGCTAGCGGAACCTATACCTACAATGAGCAGTTCTTC. Protein: CASSLEASGTYTYNEQFF.

The chain couples TRBV9 to TRBJ1-6; 9 bases line up with TRBD1. CDR1 and CDR2 (germline): SGDLS, YYNGEE. Unmatched junction bases numbered 7, after V lost 3 bases and J lost 9 bases. This CDR3 contains 15 residues. In DNA, the CDR3 is TGTGCCAGCAGCGCGAGACAGGGGGTCGGTTCACCCCTCCACTTT. As protein: CASSARQGVGSPLHF. Full variable domain (rest looked up from reference TRBV9 and TRBJ1-6): DSGVTQTPKHLITATGQRVTLRCSPRSGDLSVYWYQQSLDQGLQFLIQYYNGEERAKGNILERFSAQQFPDLHSELNLSSLELGDSALYFCASSARQGVGSPLHFGNGTRLTVT.

The chain carries TRBV6-5 and TRBJ2-7, with 7 bases lining up with TRBD2. Germline V gives CDR1 MNHEY, CDR2 SVGAGI. The CDR3 has 13 amino acids. V trimming: 10 bases; J trimming: 4 bases; junction bases outside the gene matches: 10. CDR3 in amino acids: CATYGSGVYEQYF. CDR3 DNA: TGTGCCACCTACGGGAGCGGGGTGTACGAGCAGTACTTC.

As for this clone: Other DNA sequences in this sample translate to the same CDR3. This chain links TRBV18 with TRBJ2-1, with unresolved D. Per the germline V gene, CDR1 is KGHSH and CDR2 is LQKENI. This CDR3 has 15 amino acids. The V gene lost 1 base and the J gene lost 0 bases, with 7 bases spanning the gap. The CDR3 DNA reads TGTGCCAGCTCACCACGAGGCGGCTCCTACAATGAGCAGTTCTTC. Residues: CASSPRGGSYNEQFF.

J is TRBJ2-5 and V is TRBV5-1, with D maybe TRBD1 (6 bases). The CDR3 is 14 residues long. Trimming removed 5 bases at V and 2 bases at J, with 13 bases between. In germline, CDR1 is SGHRS, CDR2 YFSETQ. The CDR3 nucleotides read TGCGCCAGCAGTAAGCAGGGGCAACAAGAGACCCAGTACTTC. Residues: CASSKQGQQETQYF.